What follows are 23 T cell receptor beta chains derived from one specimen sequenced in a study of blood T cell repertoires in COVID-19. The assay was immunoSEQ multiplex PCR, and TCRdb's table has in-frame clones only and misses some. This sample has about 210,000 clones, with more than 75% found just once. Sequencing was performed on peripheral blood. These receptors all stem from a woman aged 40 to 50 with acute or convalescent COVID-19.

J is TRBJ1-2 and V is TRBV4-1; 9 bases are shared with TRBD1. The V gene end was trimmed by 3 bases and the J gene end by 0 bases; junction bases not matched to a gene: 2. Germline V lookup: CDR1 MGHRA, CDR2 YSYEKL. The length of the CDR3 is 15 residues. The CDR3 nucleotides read TGCGCCAGCAGCCAGGGACAGGGCGCTAACTATGGCTACACCTTC. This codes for CASSQGQGANYGYTF.

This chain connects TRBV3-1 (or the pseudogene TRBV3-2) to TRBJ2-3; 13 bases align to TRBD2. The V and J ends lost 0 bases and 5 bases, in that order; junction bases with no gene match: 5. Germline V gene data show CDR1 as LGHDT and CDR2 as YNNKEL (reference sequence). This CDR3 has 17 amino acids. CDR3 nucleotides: TGTGCCAGCAGCCAAGATCTGACTAGCGGGGGGCTAGATACGCAGTATTTT. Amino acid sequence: CASSQDLTSGGLDTQYF.

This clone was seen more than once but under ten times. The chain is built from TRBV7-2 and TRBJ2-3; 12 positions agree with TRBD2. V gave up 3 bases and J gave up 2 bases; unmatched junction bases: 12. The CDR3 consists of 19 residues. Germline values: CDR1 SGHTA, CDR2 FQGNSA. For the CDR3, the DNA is TGTGCCAGCAGCTTTCCCGAGGATCTAGCGGGAGGGGACACAGATACGCAGTATTTT. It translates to CASSFPEDLAGGDTDTQYF. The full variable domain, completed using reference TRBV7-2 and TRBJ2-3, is GAGVSQSPSNKVTEKGKDVELRCDPISGHTALYWYRQSLGQGLEFLIYFQGNSAPDKSGLPSDRFSAERTGGSVSTLTIQRTQQEDSAVYLCASSFPEDLAGGDTDTQYFGPGTRLTVL.

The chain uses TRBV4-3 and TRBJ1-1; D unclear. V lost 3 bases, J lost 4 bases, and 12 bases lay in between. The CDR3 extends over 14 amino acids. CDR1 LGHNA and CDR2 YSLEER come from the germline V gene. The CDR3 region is CASSQLADPTEAFF. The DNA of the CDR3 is TGCGCCAGCAGCCAGCTGGCGGATCCCACTGAAGCTTTCTTT.

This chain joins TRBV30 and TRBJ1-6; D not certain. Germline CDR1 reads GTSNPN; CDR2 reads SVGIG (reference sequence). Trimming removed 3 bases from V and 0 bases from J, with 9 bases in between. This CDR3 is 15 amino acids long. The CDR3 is CAWRKASSYNSPLHF. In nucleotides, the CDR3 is TGTGCCTGGAGAAAAGCTAGCTCCTATAATTCACCCCTCCACTTT.

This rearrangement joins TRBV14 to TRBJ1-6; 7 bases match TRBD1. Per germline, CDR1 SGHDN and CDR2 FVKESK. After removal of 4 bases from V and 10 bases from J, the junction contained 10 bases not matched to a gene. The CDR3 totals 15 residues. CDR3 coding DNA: TGTGCCAGCAGCCTTTACAGGGGAATGGGGTCACCCCTCCACTTT. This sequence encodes CASSLYRGMGSPLHF.

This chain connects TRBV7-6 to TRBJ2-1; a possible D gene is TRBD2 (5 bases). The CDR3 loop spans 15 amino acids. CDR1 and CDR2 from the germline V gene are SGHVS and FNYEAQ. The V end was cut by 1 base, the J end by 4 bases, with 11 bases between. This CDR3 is CASSLGRAVYNEQFF. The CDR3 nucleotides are TGTGCCAGCAGCTTAGGCCGAGCGGTTTACAATGAGCAGTTCTTC.

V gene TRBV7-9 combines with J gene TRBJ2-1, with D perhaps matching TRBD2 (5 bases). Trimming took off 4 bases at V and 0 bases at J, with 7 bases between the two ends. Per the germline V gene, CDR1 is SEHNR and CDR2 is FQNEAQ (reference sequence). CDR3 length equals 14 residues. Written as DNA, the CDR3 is TGTGCCAGCAGCTCCACTAGCTCCTACAATGAGCAGTTCTTC. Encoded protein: CASSSTSSYNEQFF.

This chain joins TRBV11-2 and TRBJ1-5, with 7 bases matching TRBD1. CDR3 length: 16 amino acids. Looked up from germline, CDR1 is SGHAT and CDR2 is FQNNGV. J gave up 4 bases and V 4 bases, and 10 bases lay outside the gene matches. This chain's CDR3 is CASSSGQDSKNQPQHF. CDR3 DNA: TGTGCCAGCAGCTCCGGACAGGATAGTAAAAATCAGCCCCAGCATTTT.

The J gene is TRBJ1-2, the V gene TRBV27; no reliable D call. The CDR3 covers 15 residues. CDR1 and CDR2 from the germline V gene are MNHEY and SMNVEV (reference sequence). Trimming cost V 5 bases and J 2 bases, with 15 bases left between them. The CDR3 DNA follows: TGTGCCAGCAGTCCAGGAGTGGCGGGAAACTATGGCTACACCTTC. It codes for CASSPGVAGNYGYTF.

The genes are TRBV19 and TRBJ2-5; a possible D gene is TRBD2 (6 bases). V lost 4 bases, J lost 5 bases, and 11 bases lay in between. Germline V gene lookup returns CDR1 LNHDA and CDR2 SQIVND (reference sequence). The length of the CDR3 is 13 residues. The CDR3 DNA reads TGTGCCAGTAGTAGGTCAGGGAGGGAGACCCAGTACTTC. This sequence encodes CASSRSGRETQYF.

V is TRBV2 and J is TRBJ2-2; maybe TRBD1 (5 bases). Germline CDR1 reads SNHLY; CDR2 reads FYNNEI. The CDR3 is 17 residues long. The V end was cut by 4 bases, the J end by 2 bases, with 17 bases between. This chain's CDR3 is CASSAQGAQINTGELFF. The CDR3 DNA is TGTGCCAGCAGTGCTCAAGGGGCGCAGATTAACACCGGGGAGCTGTTTTTT.

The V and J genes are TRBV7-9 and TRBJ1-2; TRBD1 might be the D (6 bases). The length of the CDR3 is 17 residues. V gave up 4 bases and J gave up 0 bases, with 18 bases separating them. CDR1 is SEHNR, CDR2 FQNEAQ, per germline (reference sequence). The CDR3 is CASSSGTPSFANYGYTF. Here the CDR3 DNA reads TGTGCCAGCAGCTCCGGGACACCTTCTTTCGCTAACTATGGCTACACCTTC.

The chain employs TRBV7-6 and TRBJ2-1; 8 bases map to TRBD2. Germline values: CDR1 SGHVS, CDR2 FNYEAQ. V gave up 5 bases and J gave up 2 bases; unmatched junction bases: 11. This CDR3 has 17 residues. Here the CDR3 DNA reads TGTGCCAGCAGCACCCCCCTGAGCGGGAGCCCCTACAATGAGCAGTTCTTC. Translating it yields CASSTPLSGSPYNEQFF.

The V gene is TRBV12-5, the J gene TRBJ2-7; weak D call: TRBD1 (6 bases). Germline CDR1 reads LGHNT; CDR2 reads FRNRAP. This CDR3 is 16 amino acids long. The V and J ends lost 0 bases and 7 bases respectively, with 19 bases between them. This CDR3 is CASGLVSGTGQGEQYF. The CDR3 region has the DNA TGTGCTAGTGGTTTGGTATCCGGGACGGGCCAGGGGGAGCAGTACTTC.

The CDR3 DNA sequence: TGTGCCACCAGTCGGGGGGGACGGACGGAGCAGTTCTTC. Protein sequence: CATSRGGRTEQFF. The genes are TRBV24-1 and TRBJ2-1, with 8 bases lining up with TRBD2. The CDR3 has 13 residues. Germline V gene sequence: CDR1 KGHDR, CDR2 SFDVKD. Trimming cost V 6 bases and J 10 bases; bases outside gene matches: 7.

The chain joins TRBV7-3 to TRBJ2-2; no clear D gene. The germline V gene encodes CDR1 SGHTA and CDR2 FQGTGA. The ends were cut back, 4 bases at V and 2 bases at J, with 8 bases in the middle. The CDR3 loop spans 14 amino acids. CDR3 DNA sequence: TGTGCCAGCAGCTCCACAATTAACACCGGGGAGCTGTTTTTT. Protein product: CASSSTINTGELFF.

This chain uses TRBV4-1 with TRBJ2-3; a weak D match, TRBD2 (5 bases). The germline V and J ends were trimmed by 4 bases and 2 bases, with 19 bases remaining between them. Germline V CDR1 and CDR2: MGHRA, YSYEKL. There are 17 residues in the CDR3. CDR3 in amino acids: CASSPKLSGRPTDTQYF. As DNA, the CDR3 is TGCGCCAGCAGCCCGAAACTAAGCGGAAGACCCACAGATACGCAGTATTTT.

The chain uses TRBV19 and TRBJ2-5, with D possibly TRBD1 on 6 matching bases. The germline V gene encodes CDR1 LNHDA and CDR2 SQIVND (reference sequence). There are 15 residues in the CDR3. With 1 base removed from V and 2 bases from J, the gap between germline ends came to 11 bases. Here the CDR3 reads CASSIGGQGQETQYF. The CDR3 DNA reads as TGTGCCAGTAGTATAGGGGGCCAGGGGCAAGAGACCCAGTACTTC.

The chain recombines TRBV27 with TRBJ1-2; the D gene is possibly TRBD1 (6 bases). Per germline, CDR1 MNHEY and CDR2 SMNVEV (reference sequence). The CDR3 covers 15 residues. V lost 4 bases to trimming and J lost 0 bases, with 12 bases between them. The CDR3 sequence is CASSSLGHSNYGYTF. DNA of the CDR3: TGTGCCAGCAGTTCCTTGGGACACTCTAACTATGGCTACACCTTC.

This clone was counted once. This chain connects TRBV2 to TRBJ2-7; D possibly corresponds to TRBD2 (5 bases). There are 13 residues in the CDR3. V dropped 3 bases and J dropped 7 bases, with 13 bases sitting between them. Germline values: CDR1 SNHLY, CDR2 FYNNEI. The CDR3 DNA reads TGTGCCAGCAGTGACCCCCCCGGAGGAGAGCAGTACTTC. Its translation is CASSDPPGGEQYF.

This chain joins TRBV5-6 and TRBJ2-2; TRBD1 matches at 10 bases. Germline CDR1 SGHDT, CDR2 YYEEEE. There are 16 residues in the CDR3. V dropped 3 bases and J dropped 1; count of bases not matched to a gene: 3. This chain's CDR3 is CASSSDRGMNTGELFF. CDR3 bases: TGTGCCAGCAGCTCGGACAGGGGGATGAACACCGGGGAGCTGTTTTTT.

In nucleotides, the CDR3 is TGTGCCAGTAGTATAGCGGGAGTACCGAACACCGGGGAGCTGTTTTTT. Translated, it gives CASSIAGVPNTGELFF. The chain uses TRBV19 and TRBJ2-2, with D possibly being TRBD2 (6 bases). The ends were cut back, 1 base at V and 0 bases at J, with 9 bases in the middle. CDR1 is LNHDA, CDR2 SQIVND, per germline (reference sequence). There are 16 residues in the CDR3.